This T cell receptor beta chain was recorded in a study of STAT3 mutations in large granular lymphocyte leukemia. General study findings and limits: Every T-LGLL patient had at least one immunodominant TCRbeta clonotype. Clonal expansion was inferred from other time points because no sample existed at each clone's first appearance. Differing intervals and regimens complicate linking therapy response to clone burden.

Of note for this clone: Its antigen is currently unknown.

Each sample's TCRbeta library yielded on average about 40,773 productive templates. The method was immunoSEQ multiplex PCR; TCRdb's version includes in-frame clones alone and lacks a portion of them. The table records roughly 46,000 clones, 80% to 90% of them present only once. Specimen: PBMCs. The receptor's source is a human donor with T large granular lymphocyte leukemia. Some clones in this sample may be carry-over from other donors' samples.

The CDR3 DNA reads TGTGCCAGAACCGGGACGGAAAACACTGAAGCTTTCTTT. Residues: CARTGTENTEAFF. The chain recombines TRBV30 with TRBJ1-1, with D tentatively TRBD1 (5 bases). This CDR3 has 13 residues. V was trimmed by 8 bases and J by 2 bases, leaving 15 bases between them. Germline CDR1 GTSNPN, CDR2 SVGIG (reference sequence).